Presented here are 29 T cell receptor beta chains from one specimen sequenced in a study of blood T cell repertoires in COVID-19. Here immunoSEQ multiplex PCR was the method, and the copy in TCRdb shows in-frame clones only, minus some. The sample carries 300,000 or so clones, around 89% recorded once. The sample comprised peripheral blood. The receptor source for this set is a man between 18 and 35 years old who had recovered from COVID-19.

This CDR3 is CASSGSPRLAGDRFTGELFF. DNA of the CDR3: TGTGCCAGCAGTGGTTCCCCTCGACTAGCGGGAGACCGGTTTACCGGGGAGCTGTTTTTT. The chain is built from TRBV6-1 and TRBJ2-2; 12 positions match TRBD2. With V trimmed by 4 bases and J by 5 bases, 17 bases remained unmatched. There are 20 residues in the CDR3. The germline V gene encodes CDR1 MNHNS and CDR2 SASEGT.

The chain uses TRBV5-4 and TRBJ2-5; 10 bases map to TRBD1. With 5 bases clipped from V and 5 bases from J, the junction kept 15 bases outside the gene matches. CDR1 SGHNT and CDR2 YYREEE come from the germline V gene (reference sequence). The length of the CDR3 is 17 residues. The CDR3 DNA reads TGTGCCAGCAGTTCCCCGGCGGGGACAGGGGTTTTGGAGACCCAGTACTTC. Amino acids: CASSSPAGTGVLETQYF.

The rearrangement uses TRBV25-1 and TRBJ2-7; D remains ambiguous. This CDR3 comprises 13 residues. With 1 base removed from V and 2 bases from J, the gap between germline ends came to 6 bases. CDR1 is MGHDK, CDR2 SYGVNS, per germline. CDR3 DNA: TGTGCCAGCAGTGAATCTGGCCCCTACGAGCAGTACTTC. Encoded protein: CASSESGPYEQYF.

This chain links TRBV15 with TRBJ2-7, with D perhaps matching TRBD1 (5 bases). The germline V and J ends were trimmed by 5 bases and 5 bases, with 22 bases remaining between them. CDR3 size: 16 residues. CDR1 is LNHNV, CDR2 YYDKDF, per germline (reference sequence). This chain's CDR3 is CATSGLPQGLVDEQYF. The CDR3 bases are TGTGCCACCAGCGGGCTCCCCCAGGGTTTGGTAGACGAGCAGTACTTC.

The table lists this clone with a count of one. This chain connects TRBV27 to TRBJ2-1, with 11 nucleotides matching TRBD2. Trimming at V came to 4 bases and at J to 0 bases, leaving 14 bases not matched to a gene. Per germline, CDR1 MNHEY and CDR2 SMNVEV (reference sequence). There are 20 residues in the CDR3. The CDR3 region has the DNA TGTGCCAGCAGTTCGGCCGGGACTAGCGGCCTCAAGAGCTCCTACAATGAGCAGTTCTTC. Translated: CASSSAGTSGLKSSYNEQFF.

The rearrangement joins TRBV7-2 to TRBJ2-4; 7 nucleotides match TRBD2. J was trimmed by 5 bases and V by 5 bases; bases with no gene match: 6. Germline V gene lookup returns CDR1 SGHTA and CDR2 FQGNSA. The CDR3 runs 14 residues. The CDR3 DNA reads TGTGCCAGCAGCCCTCGGGGGGTGGAAAACATTCAGTACTTC. This gives the protein CASSPRGVENIQYF.

This sequence joins TRBV27 and TRBJ1-1; 9 bases fit TRBD1. The germline CDR1 and CDR2 sequences are MNHEY and SMNVEV (reference sequence). V trimming: 3 bases; J trimming: 4 bases; junction bases outside the gene matches: 6. The CDR3 runs to 15 residues. The CDR3, as DNA: TGTGCCAGCAGTTTCGACAGGGGGGCAGGCACTGAAGCTTTCTTT. Its protein is CASSFDRGAGTEAFF.

The chain links TRBV10-1 to TRBJ2-3; 10 bases match TRBD1. The trim removed 2 bases at V and 0 bases at J, leaving 2 bases unmatched. The V gene's germline CDR1 is WNHNN and CDR2 SYGVQD (reference sequence). This CDR3 has 16 residues. As DNA, the CDR3 is TGCGCCAGCAGTGAGGACAGGGGGCCCAGCACAGATACGCAGTATTTT. It translates to CASSEDRGPSTDTQYF.

V gene TRBV18 combines with J gene TRBJ2-5; 8 positions agree with TRBD2. The ends lost 3 bases at V and 2 bases at J; junction bases unmatched: 2. The CDR3 runs 14 residues. CDR1 is KGHSH, CDR2 LQKENI, per germline. The CDR3 here is CASSPGLVQETQYF. The CDR3 DNA reads as TGTGCCAGCTCACCGGGACTAGTACAAGAGACCCAGTACTTC.

The CDR3 DNA reads as TGCGCCAGCAGCTTGGGACAGGATAGCAATCAGCCCCAGCATTTT. Translation: CASSLGQDSNQPQHF. The chain has TRBV5-1 and TRBJ1-5; weak D call: TRBD1 (6 bases). The CDR3 is made up of 15 amino acids. CDR1 and CDR2 from the germline V gene are SGHRS and YFSETQ. The V end was cut by 0 bases, the J end by 0 bases, with 7 bases between.

This sequence joins TRBV5-4 and TRBJ2-2; D may be TRBD1 (7 bases). The CDR3 extends over 15 amino acids. Looked up from germline, CDR1 is SGHNT and CDR2 is YYREEE (reference sequence). Trimming left V 4 bases short and J 0 bases short, with 10 bases between. CDR3 residues: CASSRGTANTGELFF. CDR3 coding DNA: TGTGCCAGCAGCCGCGGGACAGCGAACACCGGGGAGCTGTTTTTT.

V is TRBV19 and J is TRBJ2-2; TRBD1 matches at 8 bases. The CDR3 consists of 13 residues. J was trimmed by 7 bases and V by 7 bases; bases with no gene match: 5. CDR1 is LNHDA, CDR2 SQIVND, per germline (reference sequence). The CDR3 sequence is CASTRQGLGELFF. The CDR3 nucleotides read TGTGCCAGTACCCGACAGGGGCTCGGGGAGCTGTTTTTT.

The chain carries TRBV2 and TRBJ2-7; unclear D gene. This CDR3 contains 14 residues. Trimming shortened V by 7 bases and J by 1 base, and 14 bases separated the two germline ends. Germline assignment: CDR1 SNHLY and CDR2 FYNNEI. The CDR3, as DNA: TGTGCCAGCACCTACCTGACACCTTCCTACGAGCAGTACTTC. Residues: CASTYLTPSYEQYF. Full variable domain (outside the CDR3, taken from reference TRBV2 and TRBJ2-7): EPEVTQTPSHQVTQMGQEVILRCVPISNHLYFYWYRQILGQKVEFLVSFYNNEISEKSEIFDDQFSVERPDGSNFTLKIRSTKLEDSAMYFCASTYLTPSYEQYFGPGTRLTVT.

The V and J genes are TRBV19 and TRBJ2-7; D is perhaps TRBD1 (6 bases). Per the germline V gene, CDR1 is LNHDA and CDR2 is SQIVND (reference sequence). The CDR3 totals 13 residues. The ends were cut back, 6 bases at V and 7 bases at J, with 16 bases in the middle. CDR3 residues: CASRQGPYGEQYF. The DNA of the CDR3 is TGTGCCAGTAGACAGGGCCCCTACGGGGAGCAGTACTTC.

V is TRBV2 and J is TRBJ2-4; unclear D gene. Germline CDR1 and CDR2: SNHLY and FYNNEI. The CDR3 has 12 residues. Between the trimmed V and J ends, which lost 7 bases and 5 bases, there was a span of 9 bases. CDR3 in amino acids: CASTAQENIQYF. CDR3 DNA: TGTGCCAGCACCGCTCAGGAAAACATTCAGTACTTC. Full variable domain (outside the CDR3, taken from reference TRBV2 and TRBJ2-4): EPEVTQTPSHQVTQMGQEVILRCVPISNHLYFYWYRQILGQKVEFLVSFYNNEISEKSEIFDDQFSVERPDGSNFTLKIRSTKLEDSAMYFCASTAQENIQYFGAGTRLSVL.

The chain joins TRBV29-1 to TRBJ1-1, with D perhaps TRBD1 (5 bases). Germline CDR1 reads SQVTM; CDR2 reads ANQGSEA. Trimming removed 4 bases from V and 0 bases from J, with 9 bases in between. The CDR3 length is 13 residues. Written as DNA, the CDR3 is TGCAGCGTTGTTATAGGGGTGAACACTGAAGCTTTCTTT. As protein: CSVVIGVNTEAFF. Combining the CDR3 with reference TRBV29-1 and TRBJ1-1 gives the whole variable domain SAVISQKPSRDICQRGTSLTIQCQVDSQVTMMFWYRQQPGQSLTLIATANQGSEATYESGFVIDKFPISRPNLTFSTLTVSNMSPEDSSIYLCSVVIGVNTEAFFGQGTRLTVV.

The table lists this clone with a few counts. Other DNA sequences from this sample encode an identical CDR3 as well. J is TRBJ2-1 and V is TRBV7-3, with D perhaps TRBD2 (6 bases). There are 15 residues in the CDR3. V was cut by 2 bases and J by 4 bases, with 12 bases left in between. CDR1 SGHTA and CDR2 FQGTGA come from the germline V gene. The CDR3 region has the DNA TGTGCCAGCAGCTTACGAGCGGGTGCTTACAATGAGCAGTTCTTC. Its translation is CASSLRAGAYNEQFF.

The V gene is TRBV10-3, the J gene TRBJ1-1, with 10 bases lining up with TRBD1. This CDR3 has 18 residues. CDR1 and CDR2 from the germline V gene are ENHRY and SYGVKD. V dropped 3 bases and J dropped 2; count of bases not matched to a gene: 12. The DNA of the CDR3 is TGTGCCATCAGTGACCCGGGGGACAGGGGACCTATTAACACTGAAGCTTTCTTT. Translation: CAISDPGDRGPINTEAFF.

The rearrangement links TRBV4-1 to TRBJ1-4; 7 bases match TRBD1. The ends lost 1 base at V and 4 bases at J; junction bases unmatched: 3. Germline CDR1 reads MGHRA; CDR2 reads YSYEKL. This CDR3 spans 15 amino acids. The CDR3 nucleotides are TGCGCCAGCAGCCAAGGGGGACAGCATAATGAAAAACTGTTTTTT. Its translation: CASSQGGQHNEKLFF.

The chain is built from TRBV27 and TRBJ1-1, with 7 bases lining up with TRBD1. The ends lost 4 bases at V and 4 bases at J; junction bases unmatched: 12. This CDR3 has 16 amino acids. Germline assignment: CDR1 MNHEY and CDR2 SMNVEV (reference sequence). This CDR3 reads CASSSNPGQVGTEAFF. DNA for the CDR3: TGTGCCAGCAGTTCAAACCCCGGACAGGTGGGCACTGAAGCTTTCTTT.

For this clone: A junction end diverges from the germline sequence, so it may reflect a read error. This chain links TRBV19 with TRBJ1-5, with D possibly TRBD1 on 6 matching bases. The CDR3 totals 14 residues. The germline V gene has CDR1 LNHDA and CDR2 SQIVND (reference sequence). The CDR3 protein is CASSITGGKQPQHF. In DNA form, the CDR3 reads TGTGCCAGTAGTATTACGGGGGGCAAACAGCCCCAGCATTTT.

For the CDR3, the DNA is TGTGCCAGCAGCCAAGATCACACAGGGAGCTACGAGCAGTACTTC. Translated, it gives CASSQDHTGSYEQYF. The chain employs TRBV14 and TRBJ2-7; a weak D match, TRBD1 (6 bases). CDR3 size: 15 residues. The V and J ends lost 0 bases and 3 bases respectively, with 12 bases between them. CDR1 is SGHDN and CDR2 is FVKESK in the germline V gene.

This clone was seen a few times. The chain recombines TRBV7-9 with TRBJ2-2, with 13 bases lining up with TRBD2. The CDR3 is 16 residues long. Germline V gene lookup returns CDR1 SEHNR and CDR2 FQNEAQ (reference sequence). Trimming at V came to 3 bases and at J to 9 bases, leaving 7 bases not matched to a gene. The CDR3 here is CASSLRLAGGERELFF. The CDR3 DNA reads TGTGCCAGCAGCTTGAGACTAGCGGGAGGCGAACGGGAGCTGTTTTTT.

The genes are TRBV7-2 and TRBJ1-1; tentatively, D is TRBD1 (5 bases). The V gene lost 2 bases and the J gene lost 4 bases, with 14 bases spanning the gap. There are 15 residues in the CDR3. Germline CDR1 reads SGHTA; CDR2 reads FQGNSA. In DNA form, the CDR3 reads TGTGCCAGCAGCTTAATGTCTCAGGGCGCCACTGAAGCTTTCTTT. Amino acids: CASSLMSQGATEAFF.

The chain recombines TRBV6-2 or TRBV6-3 with TRBJ1-5, with 10 bases fitting TRBD1. The J segment lost 0 bases and the V segment lost 5 bases, leaving 7 bases of the junction unmatched. CDR3 length: 17 amino acids. Per the germline V gene, CDR1 is MNHEY and CDR2 is SVGEGT. The DNA for the CDR3 is TGTGCCAGCAGTCCCGGACAGGGGGTCTATAGCAATCAGCCCCAGCATTTT. Protein sequence: CASSPGQGVYSNQPQHF.

V is TRBV19 and J is TRBJ2-7, with 13 bases lining up with TRBD2. Germline lookup yields CDR1 LNHDA and CDR2 SQIVND (reference sequence). V was clipped by 5 bases and J by 5 bases; unmatched bases: 6. The CDR3 is made up of 15 amino acids. The CDR3 coding sequence is TGTGCCAGTAGTTGGAGGGGGACTAGCGGGAACGAGCAGTACTTC. As protein: CASSWRGTSGNEQYF.

In DNA form, the CDR3 reads TGTGCCAGCAGACCGGCCGGGACTAGCGGGAGCGGCACCTACGAGCAGTACTTC. As protein: CASRPAGTSGSGTYEQYF. The V and J genes are TRBV5-5 and TRBJ2-7; 14 nucleotides line up with TRBD2. CDR1 is SGHKS and CDR2 is YYEKEE in the germline V gene (reference sequence). The length of the CDR3 is 18 residues. Trimming at V came to 5 bases and at J to 2 bases, leaving 12 bases not matched to a gene.

The J gene is TRBJ2-3, the V gene TRBV9, with D maybe TRBD2 (5 bases). The V gene lost 2 bases and the J gene lost 4 bases, with 14 bases spanning the gap. This CDR3 comprises 15 residues. Germline V gene sequence: CDR1 SGDLS, CDR2 YYNGEE. The DNA of the CDR3 is TGTGCCAGCAGCGTGTTCGGGGAGAACTCAGATACGCAGTATTTT. This gives the protein CASSVFGENSDTQYF. Filled out from reference TRBV9 and TRBJ2-3, the complete variable domain reads DSGVTQTPKHLITATGQRVTLRCSPRSGDLSVYWYQQSLDQGLQFLIQYYNGEERAKGNILERFSAQQFPDLHSELNLSSLELGDSALYFCASSVFGENSDTQYFGPGTRLTVL.

This sequence joins TRBV18 and TRBJ1-2; 7 bases align to TRBD1. The CDR3 has 13 residues. Germline V gene lookup returns CDR1 KGHSH and CDR2 LQKENI. Trimming took 4 bases from V and 12 from J; bases not matched to a gene: 11. The DNA of the CDR3 is TGTGCCAGCTCACGTGAAGGACAGGATTCCGACACCTTC. Its protein is CASSREGQDSDTF. The whole variable domain, filled in from reference TRBV18 and TRBJ1-2, reads NAGVMQNPRHLVRRRGQEARLRCSPMKGHSHVYWYRQLPEEGLKFMVYLQKENIIDESGMPKERFSAEFPKEGPSILRIQQVVRGDSAAYFCASSREGQDSDTFGSGTRLTVV.